Listed below are T cell receptor beta chains from one sample, sequenced in a study of shared clonotypes between healthy human individuals. Only in-frame clones appear in the TCRdb table, and some are missing; sequencing was by immunoSEQ multiplex PCR. The sample gives 400,000 to 500,000 clones, over 65% of which show up once; 10% to 15% is in the top ten. The specimen sequenced was PBMCs. All receptors come from a woman in her thirties or forties in good health. Some clones in this sample may be carry-over from other donors' samples. Both conserved end residues are part of each CDR3. The D gene is left open where the match is weak. Rows may omit the clone size; those that give it use once, few, many or a size class.

.	TRBV11-3	TRBJ1-1	.	CASSLGMNTEAFF	TGTGCCAGCAGCTTGGGGATGAACACTGAAGCTTTCTTT
many	TRBV7-6	TRBJ1-3	.	CASSLGAGNTIYF	TGTGCCAGCAGCTTAGGTGCTGGAAACACCATATATTTT
once	TRBV11-2	TRBJ2-1	TRBD2	CASSLIGGTYNEQFF	TGTGCCAGCAGCTTAATCGGGGGGACCTACAATGAGCAGTTCTTC
.	TRBV7-9	TRBJ2-5	TRBD1	CASSLGWTGDQETQYF	TGTGCCAGCAGCTTAGGGTGGACAGGAGACCAAGAGACCCAGTACTTC
.	TRBV30	TRBJ1-5	.	CAWSGGNQPQHF	TGTGCCTGGAGTGGGGGAAATCAGCCCCAGCATTTT
.	TRBV7-7	TRBJ2-7	TRBD1	CASSAGTGGSYEQYF	TGTGCCAGCAGCGCCGGGACAGGGGGCTCCTACGAGCAGTACTTC
.	TRBV9	TRBJ2-3	.	CASSVGAGSTDTQYF	TGTGCCAGCAGCGTAGGTGCGGGGAGCACAGATACGCAGTATTTT
few	TRBV9	TRBJ1-1	TRBD1	CASSVEGQGVEAFF	TGTGCCAGCAGCGTAGAGGGACAGGGTGTTGAAGCTTTCTTT
few	TRBV6-5	TRBJ2-7	.	CASSYERLGPYEQYF	TGTGCCAGCAGTTACGAGAGACTAGGCCCCTACGAGCAGTACTTC
.	TRBV9	TRBJ2-3	TRBD2	CASSMTSASSGDTQYF	TGTGCCAGCAGCATGACTAGCGCCAGTTCAGGGGATACGCAGTATTTT
.	TRBV11-2	TRBJ2-3	TRBD1	CASSARQGQGTDTQYF	TGTGCCAGCAGCGCAAGACAGGGACAGGGGACAGATACGCAGTATTTT
.	TRBV6-4	TRBJ1-6	TRBD1	CASSAGQEDSPLHF	TGTGCCAGCAGTGCCGGACAGGAGGATTCACCCCTCCACTTT
.	TRBV5-4	TRBJ2-1	.	CASSLGIYNEQFF	TGTGCCAGCAGCTTGGGGATTTACAATGAGCAGTTCTTC
.	TRBV27	TRBJ1-5	.	CASSLSGGFGSNQPQHF	TGTGCCAGCAGTTTATCAGGGGGGTTCGGGAGCAATCAGCCCCAGCATTTT
.	TRBV5-1	TRBJ2-6	.	CASSLGQGRSGANVLTF	TGCGCCAGCAGCTTGGGGCAGGGTAGGTCTGGGGCCAACGTCCTGACTTTC
.	TRBV5-4	TRBJ1-2	.	CASSFSPTGNYGYTF	TGTGCCAGCAGCTTCTCCCCAACAGGAAACTATGGCTACACCTTC
.	TRBV6-1	TRBJ1-1	.	CASSVMVRDTEAFF	TGTGCCAGCAGTGTTATGGTGCGTGACACTGAAGCTTTCTTT
.	TRBV6-6	TRBJ2-1	.	CASSPKDEQFF	TGTGCCAGCAGCCCCAAGGATGAGCAGTTCTTC
once	TRBV19	TRBJ1-2	.	CASSSRVRSGYTF	TGTGCCAGTAGTAGCAGGGTCCGATCTGGCTACACCTTC
.	TRBV30	TRBJ2-2	.	CAWSVPTPGSGTGELFF	TGTGCCTGGAGTGTCCCTACCCCAGGGTCGGGGACCGGGGAGCTGTTTTTT
.	TRBV30	TRBJ2-7	.	CAWKNPSSSYEQYF	TGTGCCTGGAAAAATCCCTCTTCCAGCTACGAGCAGTACTTC
.	TRBV7-9	TRBJ2-7	.	CASSLGVSEQYF	TGTGCCAGCAGCTTAGGAGTCAGCGAGCAGTACTTC
.	TRBV9	TRBJ1-6	TRBD1	CASSPWTGYNSPLHF	TGTGCCAGCAGCCCTTGGACAGGTTATAATTCACCCCTCCACTTT
few	TRBV18	TRBJ2-3	TRBD1	CASSPGTGGTAYTQYF	TGTGCCAGCTCACCCGGGACAGGGGGAACGGCGTATACGCAGTATTTT
few	TRBV7-9	TRBJ1-5	.	CASSPAGRDNQPQHF	TGTGCCAGCAGCCCCGCCGGCAGGGACAATCAGCCCCAGCATTTT
.	TRBV28	TRBJ1-6	.	CASSSDFWALHF	TGTGCCAGCAGTTCCGACTTTTGGGCCCTCCACTTT
.	TRBV5-4	TRBJ2-1	.	CASSLDSAGYNEQFF	TGTGCCAGCAGCTTGGACTCAGCGGGTTACAATGAGCAGTTCTTC
.	TRBV2	TRBJ1-3	.	CASSPTVGGNTIYF	TGTGCCAGCAGTCCTACGGTCGGGGGAAACACCATATATTTT
.	TRBV20-1	TRBJ2-3	.	CSATSGDTQYF	TGCAGTGCCACGTCGGGGGATACGCAGTATTTT
many	TRBV5-4	TRBJ2-1	TRBD1	CASSSDRASSYNEQFF	TGTGCCAGCAGCTCGGACAGGGCGAGCTCCTACAATGAGCAGTTCTTC
.	TRBV30	TRBJ2-5	TRBD1	CAWSVPGTAGQYF	TGTGCCTGGAGTGTACCAGGGACAGCCGGACAGTACTTC
once	TRBV15	TRBJ1-1	.	CATSRDSRNTEAFF	TGTGCCACCAGCAGAGACTCGAGGAACACTGAAGCTTTCTTT
.	TRBV7-8	TRBJ2-4	.	CASSPHRVLAKNIQYF	TGTGCCAGCAGCCCCCACAGGGTTTTAGCCAAAAACATTCAGTACTTC
few	TRBV5-6	TRBJ2-7	.	CASSRWGMSEQYF	TGTGCCAGCAGCCGGTGGGGGATGAGCGAGCAGTACTTC
.	TRBV5-1	TRBJ2-6	TRBD1	CASSFSGTGRLGANVLTF	TGCGCCAGCAGCTTTTCGGGGACAGGGCGGTTGGGGGCCAACGTCCTGACTTTC
.	TRBV9	TRBJ2-7	.	CASSPSIGGSYEQYF	TGTGCCAGCAGCCCCTCCATAGGAGGCTCCTACGAGCAGTACTTC
.	TRBV30	TRBJ1-5	.	CAWSIPGRSNQPQHF	TGTGCCTGGAGCATCCCGGGACGAAGCAATCAGCCCCAGCATTTT
.	TRBV11-2	TRBJ1-2	.	CASSLADSSYGYTF	TGTGCCAGCAGCTTAGCGGACAGTAGCTATGGCTACACCTTC
once	TRBV19	TRBJ1-5	.	CASSMGSNQPQHF	TGTGCCAGTAGTATGGGGAGCAATCAGCCCCAGCATTTT
.	TRBV30	TRBJ1-5	.	CAWSAREYQPQHF	TGTGCCTGGAGTGCCAGGGAGTACCAGCCCCAGCATTTT
.	TRBV2	TRBJ1-5	.	CASRPDSNQPQHF	TGTGCCAGCAGGCCCGACAGCAATCAGCCCCAGCATTTT
few	TRBV6-5	TRBJ1-3	.	CASSSLGNTIYF	TGTGCCAGCAGTTCCCTTGGAAACACCATATATTTT
.	TRBV6-5	TRBJ2-7	TRBD2	CASSYGLAGEQYF	TGTGCCAGCAGTTACGGACTAGCGGGAGAGCAGTACTTC
.	TRBV30	TRBJ1-6	.	CALSVQRGSSPLHF	TGTGCCTTGAGTGTACAGCGGGGAAGCTCACCCCTCCACTTT
.	TRBV6-5	TRBJ1-2	.	CASSPALGYGYTF	TGTGCCAGCTCCCCAGCATTGGGTTATGGCTACACCTTC
.	TRBV7-3	TRBJ2-3	.	CASSPGTHTDTQYF	TGTGCCAGCAGCCCCGGGACCCACACAGATACGCAGTATTTT
.	TRBV5-6	TRBJ2-5	.	CASSYSWDAQETQYF	TGTGCCAGCAGCTACTCCTGGGACGCCCAAGAGACCCAGTACTTC
many	TRBV10-2	TRBJ1-1	.	CASKGRNTEAFF	TGCGCCAGCAAGGGGAGAAACACTGAAGCTTTCTTT
.	TRBV7-8	TRBJ1-5	.	CASSSFLLQPQHF	TGTGCCAGCAGCTCCTTCCTTTTGCAGCCCCAGCATTTT
.	TRBV4-1	TRBJ1-5	.	CASSQVPYAAYSNQPQHF	TGCGCCAGCAGCCAAGTACCTTACGCCGCTTATAGCAATCAGCCCCAGCATTTT
.	TRBV9	TRBJ2-6	.	CASSVGQTGANVLTF	TGTGCCAGCAGCGTAGGACAGACTGGGGCCAACGTCCTGACTTTC